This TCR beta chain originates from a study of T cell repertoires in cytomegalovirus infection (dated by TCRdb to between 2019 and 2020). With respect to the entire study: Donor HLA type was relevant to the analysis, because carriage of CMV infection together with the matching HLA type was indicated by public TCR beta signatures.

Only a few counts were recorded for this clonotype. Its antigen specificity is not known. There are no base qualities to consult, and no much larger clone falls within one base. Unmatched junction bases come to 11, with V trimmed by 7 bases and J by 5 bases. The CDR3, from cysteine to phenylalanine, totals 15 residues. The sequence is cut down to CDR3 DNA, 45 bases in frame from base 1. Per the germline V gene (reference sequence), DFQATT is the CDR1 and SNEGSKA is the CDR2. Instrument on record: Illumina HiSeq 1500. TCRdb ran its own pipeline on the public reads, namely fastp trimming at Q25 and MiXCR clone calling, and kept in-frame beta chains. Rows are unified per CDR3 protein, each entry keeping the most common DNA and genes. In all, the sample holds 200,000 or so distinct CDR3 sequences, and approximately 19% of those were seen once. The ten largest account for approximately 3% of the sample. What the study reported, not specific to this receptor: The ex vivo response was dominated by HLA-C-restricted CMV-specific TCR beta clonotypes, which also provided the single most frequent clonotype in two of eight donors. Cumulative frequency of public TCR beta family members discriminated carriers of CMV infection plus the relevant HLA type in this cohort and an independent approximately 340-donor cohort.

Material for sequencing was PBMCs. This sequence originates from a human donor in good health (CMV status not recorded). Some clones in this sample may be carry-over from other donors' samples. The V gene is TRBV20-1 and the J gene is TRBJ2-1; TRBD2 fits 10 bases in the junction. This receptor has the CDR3 CSVRERGGQHNEQFF. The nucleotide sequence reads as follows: TGCAGTGTTCGAGAGCGGGGGGGTCAACACAATGAGCAGTTCTTC.